This TCR beta chain was retrieved from a study of prognosis after radiotherapy for stage I lung cancer. The overall study: Patients with non-small cell lung cancer were all judged medically inoperable. Median age was 74.5 years (53 to 84) among 10 to 15 men and 6 women. Study results and limitations: A difference in TRBV and TRBJ gene usage was reportedly seen between patients with and without metastases.

Investigators drew roughly 6 milliliters of peripheral blood at each of two time points. The count of this clonotype is one. Its antigen is still unknown. The study amplified the TCR beta CDR3 region from genomic DNA. This amplification was carried out by two rounds of multiplex PCR. Primers specific to each TRBV and TRBJ gene were used in first-round PCR. TCRdb called the multiplex PCR reads again in MiXCR, with one record for every CDR3 protein. Of 25,000 to 35,000 distinct CDR3 sequences listed, around half are singletons. Trimming cost V 6 bases and J 3 bases, with 20 bases left between them. The CDR3 has 16 residues. CDR1 and CDR2 from the germline V gene are ENHRY and SYGVKD.

Sample: PBMCs, taken before or after stereotactic body radiation therapy (not recorded which). The rearrangement links TRBV10-3 to TRBJ2-5; tentative D call: TRBD1 (5 bases). The sequence was obtained from a donor aged 50 or older with non-small cell lung cancer. CDR3 DNA sequence: TGTGCCATCAGACCAAGCCACAGGACATGGGAAGAGACCCAGTACTTC. This translates into CAIRPSHRTWEETQYF.